The present TCR beta chain was sequenced within a study of T cell responses to AZD1222 COVID-19 vaccine. Study summary: Second-dose intervals of approximately 4 or approximately 12 weeks were pooled. Findings of the study overall: Reportedly, nearly half of unique spike TCRs recognized epitopes outside B.1.351/B.1.1.7 mutations. Most donors were white British and more were female, and clonal diversity was possibly underestimated. Repertoires were collected only later (after the peak T cell response had occurred).

TCRdb keeps only in-frame clones here, not all; method: immunoSEQ multiplex PCR. Of approximately 130,000 clones in the sample, under 95% were seen once. On this clone: Its antigen remains unknown.

There are 15 residues in the CDR3. The V gene's germline CDR1 is MNHEY and CDR2 SMNVEV (reference sequence). V trimming: 6 bases; J trimming: 4 bases; junction bases outside the gene matches: 8. This TCR came from an adult in good health. The V call is TRBV27, the J call TRBJ1-2; 10 positions agree with TRBD1. Material: peripheral blood, obtained on day 0 of AZD1222 vaccination. CDR3 loop: CASRPGTGVFYGYTF. The CDR3 nucleotides are TGTGCCAGCAGACCTGGGACAGGGGTATTCTATGGCTACACCTTC.